The clone carrying this TCR beta chain was picked up many times. Exclusion of patients followed from uncontrolled infection, other autoimmune disease, pregnancy or lactation. From 8.5 to 10 ml of fresh peripheral blood, PBMCs were isolated. This specimen comes from a study of T cells in Graves' hyperthyroidism and ophthalmopathy. Looking at the study overall: Any treatment followed the collection of peripheral blood at initial diagnosis.

The V end was cut by 2 bases, the J end by 3 bases, with 10 bases between. Germline loops: CDR1 DFQATT, CDR2 SNEGSKA (reference sequence). The CDR3 has 13 residues. Amplified TCR beta CDR3 regions came from RNA transcripts. Initially, a first-round RT-PCR of the TCR CDR3 employed the HTBI primer set. MiXCR, applied by TCRdb to the multiplex PCR reads, yields one record per CDR3 protein. Here the sample spans approximately 520,000 distinct CDR3 sequences, approximately 24% being singletons. Material: blood. This sequence was found in a woman in her twenties or thirties with Graves' ophthalmopathy. J is TRBJ2-5 and V is TRBV20-1, with TRBD1 as a possible D gene (6 bases). CDR3 nucleotide sequence: TGCAGTGCTAGAAGGACAGCAGAAGAGACCCAGTACTTC. Its protein is CSARRTAEETQYF.